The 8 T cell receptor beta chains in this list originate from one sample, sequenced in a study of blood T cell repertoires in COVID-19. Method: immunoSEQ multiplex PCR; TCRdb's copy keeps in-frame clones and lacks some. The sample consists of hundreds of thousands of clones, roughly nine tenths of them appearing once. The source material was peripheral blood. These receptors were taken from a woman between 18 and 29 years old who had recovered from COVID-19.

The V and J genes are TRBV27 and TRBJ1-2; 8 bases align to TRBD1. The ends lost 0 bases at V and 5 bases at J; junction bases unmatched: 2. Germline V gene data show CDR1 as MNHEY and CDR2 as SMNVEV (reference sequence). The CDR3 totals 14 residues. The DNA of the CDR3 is TGTGCCAGCAGTTTATCCCAGGGGGCGTATGGCTACACCTTC. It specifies CASSLSQGAYGYTF.

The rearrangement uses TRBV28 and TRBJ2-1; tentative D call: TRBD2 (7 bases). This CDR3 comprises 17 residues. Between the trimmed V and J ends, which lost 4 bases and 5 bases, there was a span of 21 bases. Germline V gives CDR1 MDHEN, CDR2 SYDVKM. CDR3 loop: CASSYDRLGGGNNEQFF. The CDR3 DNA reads TGTGCCAGCAGTTACGACCGCCTAGGGGGGGGTAACAATGAGCAGTTCTTC.

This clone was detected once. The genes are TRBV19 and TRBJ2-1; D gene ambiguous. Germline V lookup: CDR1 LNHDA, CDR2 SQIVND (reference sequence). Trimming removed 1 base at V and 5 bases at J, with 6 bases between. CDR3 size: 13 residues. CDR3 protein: CASSIAVHNEQFF. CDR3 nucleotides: TGTGCCAGTAGTATAGCGGTTCACAATGAGCAGTTCTTC.

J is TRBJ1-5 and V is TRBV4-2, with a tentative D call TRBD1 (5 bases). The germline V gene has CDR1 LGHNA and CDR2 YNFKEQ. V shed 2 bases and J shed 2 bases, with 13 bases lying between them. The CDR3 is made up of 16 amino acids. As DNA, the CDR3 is TGTGCCAGCAGCCAAAAACAGGTTTCGGGCAATCAGCCCCAGCATTTT. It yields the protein CASSQKQVSGNQPQHF.

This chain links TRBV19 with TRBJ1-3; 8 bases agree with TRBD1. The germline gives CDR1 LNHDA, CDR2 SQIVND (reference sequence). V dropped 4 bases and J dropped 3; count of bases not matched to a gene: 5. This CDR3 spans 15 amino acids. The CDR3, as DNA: TGTGCCAGTAGTACCGGACAGGGCGGTGGAAACACCATATATTTT. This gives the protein CASSTGQGGGNTIYF.

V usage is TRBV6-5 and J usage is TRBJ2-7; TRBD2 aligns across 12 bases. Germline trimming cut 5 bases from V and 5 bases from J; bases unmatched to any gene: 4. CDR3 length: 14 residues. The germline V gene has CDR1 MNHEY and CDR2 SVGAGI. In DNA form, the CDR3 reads TGTGCCAGCAGTCTACTAGCGGGAGGTGACGAGCAGTACTTC. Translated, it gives CASSLLAGGDEQYF.

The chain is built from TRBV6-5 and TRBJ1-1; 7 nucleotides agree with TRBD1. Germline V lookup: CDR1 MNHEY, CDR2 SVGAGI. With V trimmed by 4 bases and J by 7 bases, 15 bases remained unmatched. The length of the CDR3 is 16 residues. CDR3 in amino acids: CASSLGTVVGSGEAFF. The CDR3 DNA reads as TGTGCCAGCAGTTTGGGGACAGTGGTAGGTAGCGGTGAAGCTTTCTTT.

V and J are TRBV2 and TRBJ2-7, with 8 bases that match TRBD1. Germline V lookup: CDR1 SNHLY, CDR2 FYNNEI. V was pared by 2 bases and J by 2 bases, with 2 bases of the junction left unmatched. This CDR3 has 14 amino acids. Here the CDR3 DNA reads TGTGCCAGCAGTGAACAGGGGGCCACCTACGAGCAGTACTTC. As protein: CASSEQGATYEQYF.